The 24 T cell receptor beta chains below were found in one sample sequenced in a study of CD8 T cells in ankylosing spondylitis. Study results and caveats: It appeared that ankylosing spondylitis blood was characterized by a TCR beta motif of eight highly homologous variants.

TCRdb reprocessed the 5' RACE reads with MiXCR, giving one entry per CDR3 protein. The data contain a few hundred thousand distinct CDR3 sequences, 15% to 20% of them singletons. Which antigens these TCRs recognize remains unknown. Sequenced material: blood, either unsorted or a sorted T cell fraction (not recorded which). Receptors originate from a male donor with ankylosing spondylitis.

The V gene is TRBV18, the J gene TRBJ1-1; possibly TRBD1 for D (6 bases). V was shortened by 3 bases and J by 8 bases, with 13 bases between the two germline ends. The CDR3 totals 13 residues. Germline V gene sequence: CDR1 KGHSH, CDR2 LQKENI. The CDR3: CASSPYLDREAFF. The CDR3 DNA follows: TGTGCCAGCTCACCCTATCTTGACAGGGAAGCTTTCTTT.

This clonotype was seen only a few times. The V call is TRBV3-1, the J call TRBJ2-4; 9 bases line up with TRBD1. CDR3 length equals 16 residues. J lost 3 bases, V lost 6 bases, and 9 bases had no gene match. Germline lookup yields CDR1 LGHDT and CDR2 YNNKEL (reference sequence). DNA of the CDR3: TGTGCCAGCAGTCCGGGACAGGGTCTAGGCAAAAACATTCAGTACTTC. Its translation is CASSPGQGLGKNIQYF.

This clonotype was detected many times. V and J are TRBV29-1 and TRBJ2-7; D remains ambiguous. The CDR3 has 11 amino acids. The germline CDR1 and CDR2 sequences are SQVTM and ANQGSEA. Trimming pared 1 base from V and 11 bases from J, leaving 12 bases between. The CDR3 nucleotides are TGCAGCGTTGAAGTGTTAGGCTTTAAGTACTTC. Its protein is CSVEVLGFKYF.

This chain uses TRBV5-1 with TRBJ2-7; 7 bases are shared with TRBD2. This CDR3 has 15 residues. The germline CDR1 and CDR2 sequences are SGHRS and YFSETQ. The V and J ends lost 3 bases and 6 bases, in that order; junction bases with no gene match: 12. The CDR3 spells CASSSSGTVGSEQYF. CDR3 sequence (DNA): TGCGCCAGCAGCTCAAGCGGGACCGTAGGGTCCGAGCAGTACTTC.

The genes are TRBV19 and TRBJ1-6, with TRBD1 matching 8 bases. Looked up from germline, CDR1 is LNHDA and CDR2 is SQIVND (reference sequence). The CDR3 length is 14 residues. V was clipped by 6 bases and J by 9 bases; unmatched bases: 7. The DNA for the CDR3 is TGTGCCAGTAGGACTCAGGGGGCTGGTTCACCCCTCCACTTT. Translated: CASRTQGAGSPLHF. Filled out from reference TRBV19 and TRBJ1-6, the complete variable domain reads DGGITQSPKYLFRKEGQNVTLSCEQNLNHDAMYWYRQDPGQGLRLIYYSQIVNDFQKGDIAEGYSVSREKKESFPLTVTSAQKNPTAFYLCASRTQGAGSPLHFGNGTRLTVT.

This clonotype was observed a few times. V is TRBV12-3 or TRBV12-4 and J is TRBJ2-1; 12 bases agree with TRBD2. V was pared by 5 bases and J by 2 bases, with 4 bases of the junction left unmatched. The CDR3 spans 16 residues. As DNA, the CDR3 is TGTGCCAGCAGTACTCTAGCGGGAGGGCCCTACAATGAGCAGTTCTTC. Protein: CASSTLAGGPYNEQFF.

The gene calls are TRBV20-1 and TRBJ2-1; D remains unclear. The V and J ends lost 5 bases and 13 bases respectively, with 15 bases between them. The CDR3 contains 11 residues. Germline assignment: CDR1 DFQATT and CDR2 SNEGSKA (reference sequence). CDR3 bases: TGCAGTGCTCCCCCGGGTGTGGGACAGTTCTTC. It is translated as CSAPPGVGQFF.

This chain links TRBV7-9 with TRBJ2-1; 7 bases line up with TRBD2. The V gene end was trimmed by 4 bases and the J gene end by 6 bases; junction bases not matched to a gene: 9. CDR1 and CDR2 from the germline V gene are SEHNR and FQNEAQ (reference sequence). The CDR3 consists of 15 residues. The CDR3 DNA reads as TGTGCCAGCAGCTCCTGGCAGGGAGGGTTCAATGAGCAGTTCTTC. This codes for CASSSWQGGFNEQFF. The full variable domain, its missing parts supplied by reference TRBV7-9 and TRBJ2-1, is DTGVSQNPRHKITKRGQNVTFRCDPISEHNRLYWYRQTLGQGPEFLTYFQNEAQLEKSRLLSDRFSAERPKGSFSTLEIQRTEQGDSAMYLCASSSWQGGFNEQFFGPGTRLTVL.

V gene TRBV15 combines with J gene TRBJ1-3, with D unclear. This CDR3 is 16 amino acids long. Trimming shortened V by 0 bases and J by 0 bases, and 9 bases separated the two germline ends. CDR1 is LNHNV and CDR2 is YYDKDF in the germline V gene (reference sequence). The CDR3 loop reads CATSREASLSGNTIYF. The CDR3 region has the DNA TGTGCCACCAGCAGAGAGGCCAGTCTCTCTGGAAACACCATATATTTT.

This chain joins TRBV5-1 and TRBJ1-5; D possibly corresponds to TRBD1 (5 bases). CDR3 size: 14 residues. CDR1 SGHRS and CDR2 YFSETQ come from the germline V gene. V dropped 4 bases and J dropped 4 bases, with 12 bases sitting between them. The CDR3 spells CASSPGQKNQPQHF. The CDR3 coding sequence is TGCGCCAGCAGCCCAGGACAAAAGAATCAGCCCCAGCATTTT.

The chain employs TRBV19 and TRBJ1-1; D ambiguous. The V and J ends lost 1 base and 5 bases respectively, with 11 bases between them. Per germline, CDR1 LNHDA and CDR2 SQIVND (reference sequence). This CDR3 contains 14 residues. This chain's CDR3 is CASSIGGKTTEAFF. DNA of the CDR3: TGTGCCAGTAGTATAGGAGGGAAAACGACTGAAGCTTTCTTT. Complete variable domain (other parts from reference TRBV19 and TRBJ1-1): DGGITQSPKYLFRKEGQNVTLSCEQNLNHDAMYWYRQDPGQGLRLIYYSQIVNDFQKGDIAEGYSVSREKKESFPLTVTSAQKNPTAFYLCASSIGGKTTEAFFGQGTRLTVV.

This clonotype was recorded a few times. The rearrangement links TRBV6-6 to TRBJ2-2; D is unresolved. Germline CDR1 and CDR2: MNHNY and SVGAGI (reference sequence). The CDR3 loop spans 13 amino acids. V gave up 7 bases and J gave up 0 bases, with 6 bases separating them. The DNA for the CDR3 is TGTGCCAGCAAGCAGCCGAACACCGGGGAGCTGTTTTTT. Protein product: CASKQPNTGELFF.

This clonotype has at least ten counts. The chain combines TRBV4-2 with TRBJ2-2, with 9 bases that match TRBD1. The CDR3 length is 14 residues. With 4 bases clipped from V and 4 bases from J, the junction kept 1 base outside the gene matches. Germline V gives CDR1 LGHNA, CDR2 YNFKEQ. The CDR3 nucleotides are TGTGCCAGCAGCCGACAGGGGGGCACCGGGGAGCTGTTTTTT. Translated: CASSRQGGTGELFF.

V usage is TRBV19 and J usage is TRBJ1-5; D gene unclear. The CDR3 is 12 residues long. Trimming took off 5 bases at V and 4 bases at J, with 6 bases between the two ends. Germline V lookup: CDR1 LNHDA, CDR2 SQIVND (reference sequence). For the CDR3, the DNA is TGTGCCAGTAGTGACCAGAATCAGCCCCAGCATTTT. It translates to CASSDQNQPQHF.

This clonotype was found a few times. The V call is TRBV6-1, the J call TRBJ1-2, with a tentative D call TRBD1 (5 bases). CDR1 and CDR2 from the germline V gene are MNHNS and SASEGT. The V gene lost 6 bases and the J gene lost 5 bases, with 22 bases spanning the gap. CDR3 length: 16 residues. The CDR3 bases are TGTGCCAGCAGCAGACAGTTCGAACCCCCGCTTTATGGCTACACCTTC. Protein product: CASSRQFEPPLYGYTF.

This clonotype was seen only a few times. V is TRBV5-8 and J is TRBJ1-1; D is unclear. Germline CDR1 SGHTS, CDR2 YDEGEE. V lost 5 bases to trimming and J lost 3 bases, with 14 bases between them. There are 14 residues in the CDR3. The CDR3 nucleotides are TGTGCCAGCAGTCCGGACGATAGGGACACTGAAGCTTTCTTT. It specifies CASSPDDRDTEAFF.

The V call is TRBV29-1, the J call TRBJ2-4, with D perhaps given as TRBD1 or TRBD2 (5 bases each). V lost 0 bases to trimming and J lost 8 bases, with 14 bases between them. The germline V gene encodes CDR1 SQVTM and CDR2 ANQGSEA. This CDR3 has 14 amino acids. The DNA for the CDR3 is TGCAGCGTTGAAGATCAGATTCGGGGCTACATTCAGTACTTC. Encoded protein: CSVEDQIRGYIQYF.

This clonotype was counted between two and nine times. V gene TRBV19 combines with J gene TRBJ2-2; the match to TRBD2 covers 10 bases. The CDR3 loop spans 16 amino acids. The ends lost 4 bases at V and 6 bases at J; junction bases unmatched: 8. Looked up from germline, CDR1 is LNHDA and CDR2 is SQIVND (reference sequence). CDR3 DNA sequence: TGTGCCAGTAGTACCGTCTATAGCGGGGGGTCCGGGGAGCTGTTTTTT. This translates into CASSTVYSGGSGELFF.

A few counts support this clonotype. This chain connects TRBV29-1 to TRBJ2-7; D call uncertain. V gave up 4 bases and J gave up 3 bases, with 7 bases separating them. This CDR3 contains 11 residues. Germline loops: CDR1 SQVTM, CDR2 ANQGSEA. The CDR3 loop reads CSVATSYEQYF. The CDR3 region has the DNA TGCAGCGTTGCGACAAGCTACGAGCAGTACTTC.

The chain has TRBV6-5 and TRBJ2-3; D might be TRBD1 or TRBD2, each matching 6 bases. The CDR3 has 15 amino acids. V shed 7 bases and J shed 0 bases, with 14 bases lying between them. In germline, CDR1 is MNHEY, CDR2 SVGAGI. The CDR3 region is CASTYRGTSTDTQYF. The CDR3 DNA sequence: TGTGCCAGCACTTATCGGGGGACAAGCACAGATACGCAGTATTTT.

This clonotype was seen a handful of times. The rearrangement uses TRBV28 and TRBJ2-1; 9 bases align to TRBD2. Germline V gene sequence: CDR1 MDHEN, CDR2 SYDVKM. V trimming: 7 bases; J trimming: 8 bases; junction bases outside the gene matches: 9. CDR3 size: 14 residues. The CDR3, as DNA: TGTGCCAGCACAACCGGGACTAGCACATATGAGCAGTTCTTC. This sequence encodes CASTTGTSTYEQFF.

This clonotype was detected only a few times. The V and J genes are TRBV10-3 and TRBJ2-7; the match to TRBD1 covers 11 bases. V lost 3 bases to trimming and J lost 5 bases; unmatched junction nucleotides: 9. This CDR3 spans 16 amino acids. Germline loops: CDR1 ENHRY, CDR2 SYGVKD. CDR3 residues: CAISEGWDRGLHEQYF. The DNA for the CDR3 is TGTGCCATCAGTGAAGGTTGGGACAGGGGGTTGCACGAGCAGTACTTC.

This clonotype was seen a handful of times. This chain connects TRBV6-1 to TRBJ2-1, with TRBD1 matching over 12 bases. CDR1 and CDR2 from the germline V gene are MNHNS and SASEGT. Trimming took 5 bases from V and 7 from J; bases not matched to a gene: 3. The CDR3 is 14 amino acids. CDR3 nucleotides: TGTGCCAGCAGTCGGGACAGGGGGCGTAATGAGCAGTTCTTC. Translating it yields CASSRDRGRNEQFF.

This clonotype was counted a few times. The rearrangement uses TRBV2 and TRBJ1-1; 7 bases map to TRBD1. The CDR3 covers 13 residues. Germline-derived CDR1 and CDR2 are SNHLY and FYNNEI. J gave up 3 bases and V 6 bases, and 4 bases lay outside the gene matches. The chain's CDR3 is CASRPTGDTEAFF. The CDR3 DNA sequence: TGTGCCAGCAGGCCTACAGGGGACACTGAAGCTTTCTTT. Variable domain in full (rest from reference TRBV2 and TRBJ1-1): EPEVTQTPSHQVTQMGQEVILRCVPISNHLYFYWYRQILGQKVEFLVSFYNNEISEKSEIFDDQFSVERPDGSNFTLKIRSTKLEDSAMYFCASRPTGDTEAFFGQGTRLTVV.